This T cell receptor beta chain came from a study of response to subunit inactivated influenza vaccine. General study results and limits: Authors suggested seasonal influenza vaccinations each recruit few new T cells.

Turning to this clonotype: Its antigen is unidentified.

TCRdb re-derived calls from the RT-PCR reads in MiXCR, one entry per CDR3 protein. The sample lists more than 150,000 distinct CDR3 sequences, about 10% occurring once. The CDR3 totals 15 residues. V lost 6 bases and J lost 0, with 15 bases in between. CDR1 is DFQATT and CDR2 is SNEGSKA in the germline V gene (reference sequence). This clonotype originated in a man in his fifties or sixties who received an inactivated influenza vaccine. The chain joins TRBV20-1 to TRBJ2-1, with a tentative D call TRBD2 (5 bases). Source: CD8+ T cells sorted from PBMCs, taken roughly 24 months after vaccination. For the CDR3, the DNA is TGCAGTGCAACACGGGGTTTTAGCTCCTACAATGAGCAGTTCTTC. It encodes CSATRGFSSYNEQFF.